These 9 T cell receptor beta chains came from one sample sequenced in a study of a mutant IDH1 vaccine in newly diagnosed glioma. Time point here: week 23, last vaccination. Every vaccine dose comprised 300 ug of mutant IDH1 20-mer peptide plus topical imiquimod. For these TCRs, the target antigens are not known. Sequencing was performed with immunoSEQ multiplex PCR; in TCRdb, only in-frame clones are kept and a portion is missing. The data contain about 11,000 clones, more than 70% of them seen just once; the ten biggest clones take up about 5%. This specimen was PBMCs, taken from a glioma patient whose treatment included an IDH1 peptide vaccine. These receptors were taken from a woman aged 40 to 49 with glioma. Some clones in this sample may be carry-over from other donors' samples.

The chain is built from TRBV29-1 and TRBJ2-5; D might be TRBD1 (6 bases). The CDR3 spans 13 residues. Trimming pared 3 bases from V and 5 bases from J, leaving 13 bases between. CDR1 and CDR2 (germline): SQVTM, ANQGSEA. CDR3 nucleotides: TGCAGCGTTGAGCGTCAGGGGCGCGAGACCCAGTACTTC. Its protein product is CSVERQGRETQYF.

The chain recombines TRBV15 with TRBJ2-1, with no clear D. Looked up from germline, CDR1 is LNHNV and CDR2 is YYDKDF (reference sequence). The CDR3 contains 17 residues. The germline V and J ends were trimmed by 5 bases and 4 bases, with 21 bases remaining between them. CDR3 nucleotide sequence: TGTGCCACCAGCCGTGAGACCCCTGGACGGTTTTACAATGAGCAGTTCTTC. Its protein is CATSRETPGRFYNEQFF.

This chain uses TRBV29-1 with TRBJ2-1; no definite D call. The CDR3 extends over 13 amino acids. Trimming left V 0 bases short and J 5 bases short, with 8 bases between. CDR1 is SQVTM and CDR2 is ANQGSEA in the germline V gene. CDR3 nucleotides: TGCAGCGTTGAAGATTGGCAGGACAATGAGCAGTTCTTC. Translated: CSVEDWQDNEQFF.

The chain employs TRBV30 and TRBJ2-5, with D unclear. V was pared by 0 bases and J by 5 bases, with 10 bases between. CDR1 and CDR2 from the germline V gene are GTSNPN and SVGIG (reference sequence). The length of the CDR3 is 13 residues. CDR3 region: CAWSVGWKETQYF. Written as DNA, the CDR3 is TGTGCCTGGAGTGTAGGTTGGAAGGAGACCCAGTACTTC.

The chain has TRBV11-3 and TRBJ2-2; TRBD2 might be the D (6 bases). Trimming shortened V by 3 bases and J by 5 bases, and 16 bases separated the two germline ends. Per germline, CDR1 SGHNT and CDR2 YENEEA. This CDR3 has 16 amino acids. DNA of the CDR3: TGTGCCAGCAGCTTTAGCGGAGGGCTAACGACCGGGGAGCTGTTTTTT. It translates to CASSFSGGLTTGELFF. Full variable domain (rest looked up from reference TRBV11-3 and TRBJ2-2): EAGVVQSPRYKIIEKKQPVAFWCNPISGHNTLYWYLQNLGQGPELLIRYENEEAVDDSQLPKDRFSAERLKGVDSTLKIQPAELGDSAVYLCASSFSGGLTTGELFFGEGSRLTVL.

The chain carries TRBV19 and TRBJ1-4; D might be TRBD1 (6 bases). V lost 6 bases and J lost 2, with 10 bases in between. This CDR3 is 14 amino acids long. The germline gives CDR1 LNHDA, CDR2 SQIVND (reference sequence). The CDR3 coding sequence is TGTGCCAGTAGAGCAGGGGATACTAATGAAAAACTGTTTTTT. It specifies CASRAGDTNEKLFF.

The genes are TRBV10-1 and TRBJ2-3; 11 bases are shared with TRBD2. CDR1 and CDR2 (germline): WNHNN, SYGVQD (reference sequence). The CDR3 has 15 amino acids. Germline trimming cut 7 bases from V and 5 bases from J; bases unmatched to any gene: 8. The CDR3 DNA reads TGCGCCAGCAACGAACTAGCGGGAGTGGGAGATACGCAGTATTTT. This sequence encodes CASNELAGVGDTQYF.

This clone was observed a few times. The chain recombines TRBV4-1 with TRBJ2-2; D is perhaps TRBD1 or TRBD2 (5 bases each). CDR3 length: 16 residues. From germline, CDR1 is MGHRA and CDR2 YSYEKL. V dropped 4 bases and J dropped 1 base, with 13 bases sitting between them. This CDR3 is CASSPGTPKNTGELFF. CDR3 DNA: TGCGCCAGCAGCCCCGGGACCCCGAAGAACACCGGGGAGCTGTTTTTT.

The J gene is TRBJ2-2, the V gene TRBV5-8, with 11 bases fitting TRBD2. The CDR3 consists of 17 residues. V gave up 0 bases and J gave up 4 bases; unmatched junction bases: 5. Germline assignment: CDR1 SGHTS and CDR2 YDEGEE. CDR3 residues: CASSLAITSGSTGELFF. DNA for the CDR3: TGTGCCAGCAGCTTGGCCATAACTAGCGGGAGCACCGGGGAGCTGTTTTTT.